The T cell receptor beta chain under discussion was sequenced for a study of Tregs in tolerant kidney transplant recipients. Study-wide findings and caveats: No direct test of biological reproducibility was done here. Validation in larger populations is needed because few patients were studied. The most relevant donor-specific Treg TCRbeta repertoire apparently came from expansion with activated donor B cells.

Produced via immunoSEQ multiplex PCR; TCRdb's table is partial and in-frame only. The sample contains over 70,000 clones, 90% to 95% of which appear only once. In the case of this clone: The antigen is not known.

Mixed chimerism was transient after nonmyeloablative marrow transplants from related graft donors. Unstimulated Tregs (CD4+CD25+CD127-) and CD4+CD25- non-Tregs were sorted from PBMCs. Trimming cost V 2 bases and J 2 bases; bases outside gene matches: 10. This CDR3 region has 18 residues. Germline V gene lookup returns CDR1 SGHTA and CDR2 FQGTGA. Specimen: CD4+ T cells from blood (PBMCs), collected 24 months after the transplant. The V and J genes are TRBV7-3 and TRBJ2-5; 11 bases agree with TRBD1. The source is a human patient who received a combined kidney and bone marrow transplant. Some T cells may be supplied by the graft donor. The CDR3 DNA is TGTGCCAGCAGCTTAGTCGGGGGACAGGGGGGAGGACAAGAGACCCAGTACTTC. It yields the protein CASSLVGGQGGGQETQYF.